This T cell receptor (beta chain) was retrieved from a study of T cell responses to AZD1222 COVID-19 vaccine. General study findings and limits: The reported proportion of spike-specific TCRs targeting unmutated variant regions was nearly half. Most donors were white British and more were female, and clonal diversity was possibly underestimated. Among those given AZD1222, only five or six were seropositive at baseline.

Clones were sequenced by immunoSEQ multiplex PCR, and TCRdb holds only the in-frame ones, with some missing. The sample records 150,000 to 200,000 clones, about 90% being singletons. CDR3 length: 14 amino acids. Trimming at V came to 7 bases and at J to 2 bases, leaving 4 bases not matched to a gene. Germline CDR1 and CDR2: SGDLS and YYNGEE. This clone was recorded a few times. Its antigen is not identified. The clonotype originates from an adult in good health. The V call is TRBV9, the J call TRBJ1-3, with TRBD1 identical over 9 bases. The sample in question was peripheral blood, obtained on day 0 of AZD1222 vaccination. The CDR3 nucleotides are TGTGCCAGCGGGCGACAGGGGGCTGGAAACACCATATATTTT. Amino acid sequence: CASGRQGAGNTIYF.